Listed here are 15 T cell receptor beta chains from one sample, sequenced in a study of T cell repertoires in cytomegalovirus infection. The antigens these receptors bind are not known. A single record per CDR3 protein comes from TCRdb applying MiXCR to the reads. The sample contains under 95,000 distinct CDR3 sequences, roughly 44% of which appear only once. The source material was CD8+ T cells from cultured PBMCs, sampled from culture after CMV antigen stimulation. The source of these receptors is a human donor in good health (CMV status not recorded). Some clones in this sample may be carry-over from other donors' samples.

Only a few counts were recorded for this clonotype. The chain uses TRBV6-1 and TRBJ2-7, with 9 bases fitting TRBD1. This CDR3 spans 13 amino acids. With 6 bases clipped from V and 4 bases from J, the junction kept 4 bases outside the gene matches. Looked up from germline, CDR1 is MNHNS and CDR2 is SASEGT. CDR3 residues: CASRIGTGYEQYF. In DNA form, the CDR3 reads TGTGCCAGCAGAATAGGGACAGGGTACGAGCAGTACTTC.

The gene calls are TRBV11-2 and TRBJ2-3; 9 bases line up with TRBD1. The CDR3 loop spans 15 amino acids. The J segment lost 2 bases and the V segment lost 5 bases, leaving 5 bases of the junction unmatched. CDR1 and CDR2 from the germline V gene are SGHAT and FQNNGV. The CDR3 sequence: CASSTRDRDTDTQYF. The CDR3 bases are TGTGCCAGCAGCACCCGGGACAGGGACACAGATACGCAGTATTTT.

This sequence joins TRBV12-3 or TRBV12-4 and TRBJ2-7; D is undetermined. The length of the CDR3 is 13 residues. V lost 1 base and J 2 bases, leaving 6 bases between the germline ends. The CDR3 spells CASSLEATYEQYF. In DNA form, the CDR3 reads TGTGCCAGCAGTTTAGAAGCTACCTACGAGCAGTACTTC.

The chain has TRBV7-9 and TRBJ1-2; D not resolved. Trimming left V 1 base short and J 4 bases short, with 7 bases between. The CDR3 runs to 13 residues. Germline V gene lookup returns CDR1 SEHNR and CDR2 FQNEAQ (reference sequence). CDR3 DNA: TGTGCCAGCAGCTTAGGGGAGGCCTATGGCTACACCTTC. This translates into CASSLGEAYGYTF.

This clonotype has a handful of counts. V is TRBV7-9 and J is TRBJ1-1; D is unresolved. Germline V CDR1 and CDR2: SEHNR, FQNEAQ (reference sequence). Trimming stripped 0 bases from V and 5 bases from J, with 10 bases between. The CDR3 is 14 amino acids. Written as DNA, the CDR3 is TGTGCCAGCAGCTTAGCGAACCTTTATACTGAAGCTTTCTTT. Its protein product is CASSLANLYTEAFF.

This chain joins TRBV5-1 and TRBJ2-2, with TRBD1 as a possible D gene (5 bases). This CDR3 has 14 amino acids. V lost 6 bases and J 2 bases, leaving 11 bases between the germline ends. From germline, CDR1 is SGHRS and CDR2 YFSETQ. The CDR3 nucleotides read TGCGCCAGCACGGTCAGGGAAAACACCGGGGAGCTGTTTTTT. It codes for CASTVRENTGELFF.

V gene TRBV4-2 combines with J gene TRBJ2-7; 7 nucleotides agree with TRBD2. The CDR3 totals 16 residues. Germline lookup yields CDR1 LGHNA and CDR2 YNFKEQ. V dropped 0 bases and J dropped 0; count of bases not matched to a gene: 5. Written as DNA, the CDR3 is TGTGCCAGCAGCCAAGAGGGACTACAGAGCTCCTACGAGCAGTACTTC. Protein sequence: CASSQEGLQSSYEQYF.

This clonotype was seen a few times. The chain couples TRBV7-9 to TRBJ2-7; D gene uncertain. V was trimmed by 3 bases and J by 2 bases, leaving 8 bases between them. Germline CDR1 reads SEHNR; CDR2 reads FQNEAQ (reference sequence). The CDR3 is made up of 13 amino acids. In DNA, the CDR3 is TGTGCCAGCAGCTTGGGGTTCCCCTACGAGCAGTACTTC. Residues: CASSLGFPYEQYF. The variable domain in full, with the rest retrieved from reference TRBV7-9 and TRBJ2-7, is DTGVSQNPRHKITKRGQNVTFRCDPISEHNRLYWYRQTLGQGPEFLTYFQNEAQLEKSRLLSDRFSAERPKGSFSTLEIQRTEQGDSAMYLCASSLGFPYEQYFGPGTRLTVT.

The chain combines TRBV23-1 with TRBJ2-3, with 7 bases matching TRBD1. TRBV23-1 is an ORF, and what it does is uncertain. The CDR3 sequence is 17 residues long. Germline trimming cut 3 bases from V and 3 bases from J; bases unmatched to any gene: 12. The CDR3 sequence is CASSHPDRDPRTDTQYF. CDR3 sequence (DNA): TGCGCCAGCAGTCACCCTGACAGGGACCCAAGGACAGATACGCAGTATTTT.

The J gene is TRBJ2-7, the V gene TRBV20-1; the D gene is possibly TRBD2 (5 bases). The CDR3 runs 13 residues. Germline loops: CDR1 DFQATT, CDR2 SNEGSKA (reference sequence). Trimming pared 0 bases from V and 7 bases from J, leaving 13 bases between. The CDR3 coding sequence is TGCAGTGCTAGAGATATAGGCTCGGGGGAGCAGTACTTC. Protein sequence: CSARDIGSGEQYF.

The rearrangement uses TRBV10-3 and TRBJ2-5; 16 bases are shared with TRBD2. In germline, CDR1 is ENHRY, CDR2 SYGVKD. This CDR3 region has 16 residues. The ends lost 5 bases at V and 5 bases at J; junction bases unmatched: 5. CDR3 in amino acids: CAISKGLAGGPETQYF. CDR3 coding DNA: TGTGCCATCAGTAAGGGACTAGCGGGAGGGCCGGAGACCCAGTACTTC.

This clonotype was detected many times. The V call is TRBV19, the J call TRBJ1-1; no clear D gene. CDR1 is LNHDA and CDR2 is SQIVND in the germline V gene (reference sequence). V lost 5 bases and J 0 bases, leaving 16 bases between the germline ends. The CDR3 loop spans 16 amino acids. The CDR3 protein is CASSLRAERMNTEAFF. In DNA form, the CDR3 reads TGTGCCAGTAGTCTCCGGGCAGAGAGAATGAACACTGAAGCTTTCTTT.

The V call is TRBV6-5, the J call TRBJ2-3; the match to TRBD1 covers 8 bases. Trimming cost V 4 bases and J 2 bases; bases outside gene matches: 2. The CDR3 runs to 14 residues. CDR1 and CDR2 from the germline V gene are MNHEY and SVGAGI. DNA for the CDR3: TGTGCCAGCAGTTGGACAGGGCACACAGATACGCAGTATTTT. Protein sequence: CASSWTGHTDTQYF.

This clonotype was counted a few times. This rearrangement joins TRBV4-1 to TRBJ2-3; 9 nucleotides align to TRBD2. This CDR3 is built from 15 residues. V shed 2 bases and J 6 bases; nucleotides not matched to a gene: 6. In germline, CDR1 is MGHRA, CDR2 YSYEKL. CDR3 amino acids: CASSQSLAGADTQYF. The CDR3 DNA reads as TGCGCCAGCAGCCAATCCTTAGCGGGGGCCGATACGCAGTATTTT.

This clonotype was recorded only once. The CDR3 here is CASSIDSGRNIQYF. In nucleotides, the CDR3 is TGTGCCAGTAGTATTGATAGCGGGCGAAACATTCAGTACTTC. V and J are TRBV19 and TRBJ2-4; 7 bases match TRBD2. CDR1 and CDR2 (germline): LNHDA, SQIVND (reference sequence). With V trimmed by 3 bases and J by 6 bases, 5 bases remained unmatched. The CDR3 runs to 14 residues.